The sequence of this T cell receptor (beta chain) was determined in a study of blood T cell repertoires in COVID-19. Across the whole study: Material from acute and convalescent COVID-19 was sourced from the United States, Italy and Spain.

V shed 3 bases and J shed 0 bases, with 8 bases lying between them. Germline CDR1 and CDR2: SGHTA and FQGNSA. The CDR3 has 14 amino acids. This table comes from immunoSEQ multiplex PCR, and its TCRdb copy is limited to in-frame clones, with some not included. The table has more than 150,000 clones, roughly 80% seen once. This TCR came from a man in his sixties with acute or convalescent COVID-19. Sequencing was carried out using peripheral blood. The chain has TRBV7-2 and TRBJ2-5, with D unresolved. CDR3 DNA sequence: TGTGCCAGCAGCTTCGAGTTGAACCAAGAGACCCAGTACTTC. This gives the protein CASSFELNQETQYF. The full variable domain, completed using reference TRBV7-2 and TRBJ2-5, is GAGVSQSPSNKVTEKGKDVELRCDPISGHTALYWYRQSLGQGLEFLIYFQGNSAPDKSGLPSDRFSAERTGGSVSTLTIQRTQQEDSAVYLCASSFELNQETQYFGPGTRLLVL.